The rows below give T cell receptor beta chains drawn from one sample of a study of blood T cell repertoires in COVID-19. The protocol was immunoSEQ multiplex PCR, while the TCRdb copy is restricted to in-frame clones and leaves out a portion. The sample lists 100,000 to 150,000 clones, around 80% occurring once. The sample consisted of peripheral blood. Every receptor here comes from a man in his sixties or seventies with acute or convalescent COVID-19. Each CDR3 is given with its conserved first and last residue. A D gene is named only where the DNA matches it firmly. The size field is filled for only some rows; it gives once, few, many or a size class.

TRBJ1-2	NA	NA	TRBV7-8	TGTGCCAGCAGCTTAGGGGTCCGGGCGGCCGCGGGGGGCTACACCTTC	CASSLGVRAAAGGYTF
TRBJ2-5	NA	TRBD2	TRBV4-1	TGCGCCAGCAGCCAAGAAGAATTAGCGGGGGGTAGAGGGACCCAGTACTTC	CASSQEELAGGRGTQYF
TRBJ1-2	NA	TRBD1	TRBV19	TGTGCCAGTAGTATGCGCGGACAGGGAACCTATGGCTACACCTTC	CASSMRGQGTYGYTF
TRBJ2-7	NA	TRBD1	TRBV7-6	TGTGCCAGCAGCTTAAGACAGGGGGCGTGGGAGCAGTACTTC	CASSLRQGAWEQYF
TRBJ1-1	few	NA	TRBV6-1	TGTGCCAGCAGTGAGGGGCCAGGGTTGATCACTGAAGCTTTCTTT	CASSEGPGLITEAFF
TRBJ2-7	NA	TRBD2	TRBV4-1	TGCGCCAGCAGCCAAGGCCACCTTCTAGCGGGGGATTCCTACGAGCAGTACTTC	CASSQGHLLAGDSYEQYF
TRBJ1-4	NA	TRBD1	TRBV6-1	TGTGCCAGCAGTGAAGGACCTAGCAGAGGACAGGCGAGTGAAAAACTGTTTTTT	CASSEGPSRGQASEKLFF
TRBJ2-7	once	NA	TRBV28	TGTGCCAGCCACCCCACGAGCCCGCATTCCTACGAGCAGTACTTC	CASHPTSPHSYEQYF
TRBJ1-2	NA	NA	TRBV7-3	TGTGCCAGCAGCTTAAAAGTGGGAGATGGCTACACCTTC	CASSLKVGDGYTF
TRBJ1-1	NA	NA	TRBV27	TGTGCCAGCAGTCCCTATGCGAGGACTGAAGCTTTCTTT	CASSPYARTEAFF
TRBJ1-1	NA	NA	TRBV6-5	TGTGCCAGCAGTTACTCGGGGGCAGGGGACACTGAAGCTTTCTTT	CASSYSGAGDTEAFF
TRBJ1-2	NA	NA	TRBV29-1	TGCAGCGTTTTGTTTCCCTCAGGGGCCCTTTTGGCGGGTGGCTACACCTTC	CSVLFPSGALLAGGYTF
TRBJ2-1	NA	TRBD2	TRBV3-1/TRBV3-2	TGTGCCAGCAGCCGCCCCCAGGGAGGGGCTTACAATGAGCAGTTCTTC	CASSRPQGGAYNEQFF
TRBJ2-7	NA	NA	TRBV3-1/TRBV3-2	TGTGCCAGCAGCCATCGGTGGGAGCAGTACTTC	CASSHRWEQYF
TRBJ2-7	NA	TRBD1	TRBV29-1	TGCAGCGTTGAAGGAGGGACAGACGAGCAGTACTTC	CSVEGGTDEQYF
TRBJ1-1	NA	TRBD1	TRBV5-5	TGTGCCAGCAGCTTTCGGACAGGGTCGGGCACTGAAGCTTTCTTT	CASSFRTGSGTEAFF
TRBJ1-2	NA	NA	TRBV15	TGTGCCACCAGCAGAGAAGGGGGTGGGGCTGGCTACACCTTC	CATSREGGGAGYTF
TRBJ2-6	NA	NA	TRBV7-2	TGTGCCAGCAGCGCCTCCACAGGGTCTGGGGCCAACGTCCTGACTTTC	CASSASTGSGANVLTF
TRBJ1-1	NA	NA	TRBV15	TGTGCCACCAGCAGAGATCCGGGAATTCGGACTGAAGCTTTCTTT	CATSRDPGIRTEAFF
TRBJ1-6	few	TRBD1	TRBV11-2	TGTGCCAGCAGCTTGACAGGGGGCGGTAATTCACCCCTCCACTTT	CASSLTGGGNSPLHF